The present entry profiles one T cell receptor beta chain with its context. It has no known antigen specificity. It has no much larger one-base neighbor in the sample; base qualities were not kept. TCRbeta CDR3 regions were amplified from genomic DNA by means of the immunoSEQ Assay, a bias-controlled multiplex PCR. The study's own analysis went as follows. The number of nucleated cells in each sample was estimated from the amplification of reference gene primers within the assay. To quantify the absolute abundance of each unique TCRbeta CDR3 rearrangement, sequence reads were collapsed and filtered. Productive Simpson clonality was computed per sample as the square root of Simpson's diversity index over productive rearrangements. Held by TCRdb, this immuneACCESS table contains in-frame sequences only and omits some clones. Under half of the omission traces to an unresolved V gene where checked; the cause of the rest is unknown. The V and J calls and clone size are taken from that table; D and trimming were inferred from the DNA. This sample gives 250,000 to 350,000 clones in total; under 95% of them show up just once. Of the sample, less than 20% is held by the ten largest clones.

In the prospective study, participants were about 18 to 95 years old, resided in 25 or so geographic areas of the United States, and were enrolled through a virtual design. To assign participants to cohorts, the prospective study relied on clinical history that participants themselves reported in a screening survey and a study questionnaire. ImmuneRACE Cohort 3 recovered participants were defined by two consecutive negative NP/OP PCR tests, healthcare professional clearance, or symptom resolution. In the prospective study, whole blood, serum and a nasopharyngeal or oropharyngeal swab were collected from each participant by mobile phlebotomists. Participants in the prospective study had the option to provide additional blood draws and questionnaires over a roughly 2-month period. Before DNA extraction, blood samples from the prospective study were shipped at room temperature or frozen. The data were obtained in a study of blood T cell repertoires in COVID-19 (dated by TCRdb to about 2020). Looking at the study overall: Collaborator samples came from the United States, Italy and Spain and covered acute and convalescent phases of COVID-19. The repertoires were made available in a free public database intended to serve as a resource for research on the immune response to SARS-CoV-2. The samples were drawn from the first 160 participants of the ongoing ImmuneRACE study and from some 1,300 subjects provided by 6 global collaborators. The dataset comprised deeply sampled blood TCRbeta repertoires from subjects exposed to, actively infected with, or recovered from COVID-19. Where available, HLA class I and class II types were obtained from metadata supplied by the sample provider rather than from assay-based typing. The material from the prospective study consisted of cDNA or gDNA derived from T cells, B-cell-depleted T cells, or PBMCs. A de-identified subject ID, COVID-19 status, age in years and sex were almost always included in the sample metadata.

V loses 6 bases, J loses 1 base, and the germline ends lie 7 bases apart. The germline V gene encodes CDR1 MNHEY and CDR2 SVGAGI. The CDR3 goes from the cysteine to the phenylalanine over 12 residues. Here the CDR3 DNA is all that survives: 36 bases in frame from base 1. What the work shows at the level of the full study, not this receptor alone: Clinical and demographic metadata were provided uncurated, with the amount varying by source and participant.

Sequencing input: PBMCs or T cells enriched from blood (not recorded which). The V gene is TRBV6-5 and the J gene is TRBJ2-7; a weak D assignment points to TRBD1 (6 bases agree). This clonotype was obtained from a woman younger than 45 who had recovered from COVID-19. The DNA is TGTGCCAGCAGGCAGGGGTCCTACGAGCAGTACTTC. It codes for CASRQGSYEQYF.